These 22 T cell receptor beta chains were sequenced from one sample in a study of metastatic and nonmetastatic thyroid tumors. TCRdb re-analyzed the PCR reads using MiXCR. The repertoire consists of some 84,000 clones, with 8.6% occurring once and the leading ten covering 8.8%. No treatment of any kind had been given to any patient before thyroid surgery. Sequences were obtained from blood. The receptors stem from a female donor with papillary thyroid cancer or a benign thyroid nodule (not recorded which). Some clones in this sample may be carry-over from other donors' samples.

This clone was counted ten times or more. This sequence joins TRBV5-6 and TRBJ2-1; 8 bases are a match to TRBD2. Trimming at V came to 4 bases and at J to 2 bases, leaving 5 bases not matched to a gene. The CDR3 consists of 15 residues. Germline V gives CDR1 SGHDT, CDR2 YYEEEE. In DNA, the CDR3 is TGTGCCAGCAGCCCGGGGGGGGAGGCCTACAATGAGCAGTTCTTC. Translated, it gives CASSPGGEAYNEQFF.

This clone was found many times. The V call is TRBV5-1, the J call TRBJ2-5; D is unresolved. There are 12 residues in the CDR3. The germline gives CDR1 SGHRS, CDR2 YFSETQ. The ends were cut back, 1 base at V and 4 bases at J, with 5 bases in the middle. CDR3 protein: CASSLPAETQYF. CDR3 bases: TGCGCCAGCAGCTTGCCGGCAGAGACCCAGTACTTC. Combining the CDR3 with reference TRBV5-1 and TRBJ2-5 gives the whole variable domain KAGVTQTPRYLIKTRGQQVTLSCSPISGHRSVSWYQQTPGQGLQFLFEYFSETQRNKGNFPGRFSGRQFSNSRSEMNVSTLELGDSALYLCASSLPAETQYFGPGTRLLVL.

This clone was counted at least ten times. This chain uses TRBV7-3 with TRBJ2-3; 8 nucleotides align to TRBD1. Germline CDR1 and CDR2: SGHTA and FQGTGA. The junction had 12 bases not matched to a gene; V was cut back by 6 bases and J by 13 bases. This CDR3 is built from 13 residues. For the CDR3, the DNA is TGTGCCAGCAGTCCTATGGACAGGGAGGAGAAGTATTTT. Translated: CASSPMDREEKYF.

This clone was seen at least ten times. J is TRBJ2-1 and V is TRBV6-1; tentatively, D is TRBD2 (7 bases). Per the germline V gene, CDR1 is MNHNS and CDR2 is SASEGT. Trimming shortened V by 8 bases and J by 0 bases, and 17 bases separated the two germline ends. CDR3 size: 16 residues. The CDR3 DNA is TGTGCCAGCCGGCGGTGGGGGGGCGACTCCTACAATGAGCAGTTCTTC. Residues: CASRRWGGDSYNEQFF.

This clone showed up many times. This chain links TRBV4-2 with TRBJ2-4; 9 bases line up with TRBD2. The CDR3 contains 16 residues. The trim removed 3 bases at V and 0 bases at J, leaving 3 bases unmatched. In germline, CDR1 is LGHNA, CDR2 YNFKEQ. CDR3 in amino acids: CASSQIAGAAKNIQYF. The CDR3 DNA follows: TGTGCCAGCAGCCAGATAGCGGGGGCAGCCAAAAACATTCAGTACTTC.

This clone occurred a few times. The chain uses TRBV6-5 and TRBJ1-2, with TRBD1 as a possible D gene (5 bases). CDR3 length: 18 residues. V was cut by 0 bases and J by 8 bases, with 25 bases left in between. CDR1 is MNHEY, CDR2 SVGAGI, per germline. The chain's CDR3 is CASSYSGNSREAEWGYTF. The CDR3 DNA sequence: TGTGCCAGCAGTTACTCGGGAAACTCCAGGGAGGCGGAGTGGGGCTACACCTTC.

This clone occurred a few times. This sequence joins TRBV28 and TRBJ2-7; the match to TRBD1 covers 7 bases. With 5 bases clipped from V and 0 bases from J, the junction kept 7 bases outside the gene matches. There are 15 residues in the CDR3. The V gene's germline CDR1 is MDHEN and CDR2 SYDVKM. For the CDR3, the DNA is TGTGCCAGCAGTCCCCAGGGGGATACCTCCTACGAGCAGTACTTC. It codes for CASSPQGDTSYEQYF.

This clone has just a few counts. A much larger clone differs by one base, so this may be a read error. The V call is TRBV7-9, the J call TRBJ2-3, with no clear D. The CDR3 extends over 12 amino acids. V shed 5 bases and J shed 7 bases, with 10 bases lying between them. Germline CDR1 is SEHNR and CDR2 is FQNEAQ (reference sequence). The CDR3, as DNA: TGTGCCAGCAGCCCCCGGGTGTATACGCAGTATTTT. Protein sequence: CASSPRVYTQYF.

This clone has a count of ten or more. The J gene is TRBJ2-1, the V gene TRBV12-3 or TRBV12-4; maybe TRBD2 (8 bases). The ends were cut back, 5 bases at V and 6 bases at J, with 14 bases in the middle. There are 14 residues in the CDR3. DNA of the CDR3: TGTGCCAGCAGTGGACTAGCAGGGGGCAATGAGCAGTTCTTC. Translating gives CASSGLAGGNEQFF.

In its sample, this clone is medium-sized. The rearrangement links TRBV6-1 to TRBJ2-2, with 11 bases matching TRBD2. Per the germline V gene, CDR1 is MNHNS and CDR2 is SASEGT. The CDR3 spans 15 residues. V was clipped by 2 bases and J by 4 bases; unmatched bases: 0. The CDR3 loop is CASSELAGGTGELFF. CDR3 coding DNA: TGTGCCAGCAGTGAACTAGCGGGGGGCACCGGGGAGCTGTTTTTT.

The sample holds a few counts of this clone. Possible read error: a much larger clone is one base away. Within the sample, other DNA sequences also encode this same CDR3. In DNA, the CDR3 is TGTGCCAGCAGCTCGGGCACAGAGAACACTGAAGCTTTCTTT. Encoded protein: CASSSGTENTEAFF. The V call is TRBV7-9, the J call TRBJ1-1; D remains ambiguous. The CDR3 is 14 residues long. With 4 bases removed from V and 1 base from J, the gap between germline ends came to 10 bases. CDR1 and CDR2 from the germline V gene are SEHNR and FQNEAQ (reference sequence).

The genes are TRBV5-1 and TRBJ1-1, with D possibly being TRBD1 (6 bases). The V gene's germline CDR1 is SGHRS and CDR2 YFSETQ. CDR3 size: 14 residues. Between the trimmed V and J ends, which lost 4 bases and 3 bases, there was a span of 13 bases. The CDR3 nucleotides are TGCGCCAGCAGCCTGCTGGGGGGCTACACTGAAGCTTTCTTT. This gives the protein CASSLLGGYTEAFF.

This clone showed up many times. The chain links TRBV10-1 to TRBJ2-6; either TRBD1 or TRBD2 may fit D (5 bases each). This CDR3 is built from 13 residues. CDR1 and CDR2 from the germline V gene are WNHNN and SYGVQD (reference sequence). The germline V and J ends were trimmed by 0 bases and 12 bases, with 9 bases remaining between them. CDR3 residues: CASSESGTGVLTF. DNA for the CDR3: TGCGCCAGCAGTGAGTCCGGGACGGGCGTCCTGACTTTC.

Note on this clone: This may stem from a read error, because a much larger clone lies one nucleotide away. The rearrangement uses TRBV10-3 and TRBJ2-3; TRBD2 matches 11 bases. The germline V gene has CDR1 ENHRY and CDR2 SYGVKD. CDR3 length equals 15 residues. CDR3 protein: CAISLAGGSTHTQYF. The CDR3 region has the DNA TGTGCCATCAGTTTAGCGGGGGGGTCCACACATACGCAGTATTTT.

The gene calls are TRBV14 and TRBJ1-6, with a possible D match to TRBD1 (5 bases). This CDR3 is 14 amino acids long. CDR1 is SGHDN and CDR2 is FVKESK in the germline V gene. V was cut by 3 bases and J by 8 bases, with 11 bases left in between. The CDR3 region has the DNA TGTGCCAGCAGCCACTTAAAGACAGATTCACCCCTCCACTTT. Translation: CASSHLKTDSPLHF. The variable domain in full, completed from reference TRBV14 and TRBJ1-6, reads EAGVTQFPSHSVIEKGQTVTLRCDPISGHDNLYWYRRVMGKEIKFLLHFVKESKQDESGMPNNRFLAERTGGTYSTLKVQPAELEDSGVYFCASSHLKTDSPLHFGNGTRLTVT.

This clone was counted ten times or more. The chain carries TRBV7-8 and TRBJ1-2; 11 positions match TRBD1. V lost 5 bases and J lost 4; bases outside the gene matches: 6. Per the germline V gene, CDR1 is SGHVS and CDR2 is FQNEAQ. The CDR3 runs 15 residues. CDR3 sequence: CASSLGTGGVYGYTF. CDR3 coding DNA: TGTGCCAGCAGCCTTGGGACAGGGGGTGTCTATGGCTACACCTTC.

Concerning this clone: This sample also contains other DNA sequences that code for the same CDR3. The rearrangement links TRBV20-1 to TRBJ2-5; 9 bases are a match to TRBD1. V lost 6 bases to trimming and J lost 5 bases; unmatched junction nucleotides: 13. The V gene's germline CDR1 is DFQATT and CDR2 SNEGSKA (reference sequence). The CDR3 totals 15 residues. CDR3 sequence reads: CSALPTGGAGETQYF. CDR3 in DNA: TGCAGTGCGCTACCAACAGGGGGCGCAGGGGAGACCCAGTACTTC.

Concerning this clone itself: Other DNA sequences in this sample translate to the same CDR3. The chain joins TRBV5-6 to TRBJ2-7; the match to TRBD2 covers 7 bases. Germline V gene sequence: CDR1 SGHDT, CDR2 YYEEEE. The CDR3 consists of 13 residues. The junction had 8 bases not matched to a gene; V was cut back by 4 bases and J by 7 bases. The CDR3 spells CASSVGGMREQYF. The CDR3 coding sequence is TGTGCCAGCAGCGTGGGGGGGATGAGGGAGCAGTACTTC. The full variable domain, with the rest looked up from reference TRBV5-6 and TRBJ2-7, is DAGVTQSPTHLIKTRGQQVTLRCSPKSGHDTVSWYQQALGQGPQFIFQYYEEEERQRGNFPDRFSGHQFPNYSSELNVNALLLGDSALYLCASSVGGMREQYFGPGTRLTVT.

This clone appeared many times. The chain is built from TRBV5-1 and TRBJ2-5; unclear D gene. V gave up 2 bases and J gave up 2 bases, with 4 bases separating them. The germline V gene has CDR1 SGHRS and CDR2 YFSETQ. The CDR3 contains 12 residues. CDR3 amino acids: CASSLGQETQYF. The CDR3, as DNA: TGCGCCAGCAGCTTAGGTCAAGAGACCCAGTACTTC.

In its sample, this clone was seen many times. The V and J genes are TRBV6-1 and TRBJ1-4, with 9 bases identical to TRBD1. CDR1 is MNHNS and CDR2 is SASEGT in the germline V gene. The CDR3 covers 15 residues. With V trimmed by 4 bases and J by 5 bases, 5 bases remained unmatched. CDR3 nucleotide sequence: TGTGCCAGCAGTGGGGGGACAGGGCCCAATGAAAAACTGTTTTTT. Amino acid sequence: CASSGGTGPNEKLFF.

The rearrangement uses TRBV18 and TRBJ2-5; no firm D call. V lost 1 base, J lost 4 bases, and 10 bases lay in between. Germline CDR1 KGHSH, CDR2 LQKENI. CDR3 length: 14 amino acids. The CDR3 nucleotides are TGTGCCAGCTCACCACTAATGGCGGTAGAGACCCAGTACTTC. Translation: CASSPLMAVETQYF.

This clone was observed at least ten times. The chain is built from TRBV25-1 and TRBJ2-4; maybe TRBD2 (6 bases). V was trimmed by 1 base and J by 7 bases, leaving 14 bases between them. The CDR3 is made up of 15 amino acids. Per germline, CDR1 MGHDK and CDR2 SYGVNS. The CDR3: CASSEFNVGRNIQYF. CDR3 coding DNA: TGTGCCAGCAGTGAATTTAATGTGGGGAGGAACATTCAGTACTTC.